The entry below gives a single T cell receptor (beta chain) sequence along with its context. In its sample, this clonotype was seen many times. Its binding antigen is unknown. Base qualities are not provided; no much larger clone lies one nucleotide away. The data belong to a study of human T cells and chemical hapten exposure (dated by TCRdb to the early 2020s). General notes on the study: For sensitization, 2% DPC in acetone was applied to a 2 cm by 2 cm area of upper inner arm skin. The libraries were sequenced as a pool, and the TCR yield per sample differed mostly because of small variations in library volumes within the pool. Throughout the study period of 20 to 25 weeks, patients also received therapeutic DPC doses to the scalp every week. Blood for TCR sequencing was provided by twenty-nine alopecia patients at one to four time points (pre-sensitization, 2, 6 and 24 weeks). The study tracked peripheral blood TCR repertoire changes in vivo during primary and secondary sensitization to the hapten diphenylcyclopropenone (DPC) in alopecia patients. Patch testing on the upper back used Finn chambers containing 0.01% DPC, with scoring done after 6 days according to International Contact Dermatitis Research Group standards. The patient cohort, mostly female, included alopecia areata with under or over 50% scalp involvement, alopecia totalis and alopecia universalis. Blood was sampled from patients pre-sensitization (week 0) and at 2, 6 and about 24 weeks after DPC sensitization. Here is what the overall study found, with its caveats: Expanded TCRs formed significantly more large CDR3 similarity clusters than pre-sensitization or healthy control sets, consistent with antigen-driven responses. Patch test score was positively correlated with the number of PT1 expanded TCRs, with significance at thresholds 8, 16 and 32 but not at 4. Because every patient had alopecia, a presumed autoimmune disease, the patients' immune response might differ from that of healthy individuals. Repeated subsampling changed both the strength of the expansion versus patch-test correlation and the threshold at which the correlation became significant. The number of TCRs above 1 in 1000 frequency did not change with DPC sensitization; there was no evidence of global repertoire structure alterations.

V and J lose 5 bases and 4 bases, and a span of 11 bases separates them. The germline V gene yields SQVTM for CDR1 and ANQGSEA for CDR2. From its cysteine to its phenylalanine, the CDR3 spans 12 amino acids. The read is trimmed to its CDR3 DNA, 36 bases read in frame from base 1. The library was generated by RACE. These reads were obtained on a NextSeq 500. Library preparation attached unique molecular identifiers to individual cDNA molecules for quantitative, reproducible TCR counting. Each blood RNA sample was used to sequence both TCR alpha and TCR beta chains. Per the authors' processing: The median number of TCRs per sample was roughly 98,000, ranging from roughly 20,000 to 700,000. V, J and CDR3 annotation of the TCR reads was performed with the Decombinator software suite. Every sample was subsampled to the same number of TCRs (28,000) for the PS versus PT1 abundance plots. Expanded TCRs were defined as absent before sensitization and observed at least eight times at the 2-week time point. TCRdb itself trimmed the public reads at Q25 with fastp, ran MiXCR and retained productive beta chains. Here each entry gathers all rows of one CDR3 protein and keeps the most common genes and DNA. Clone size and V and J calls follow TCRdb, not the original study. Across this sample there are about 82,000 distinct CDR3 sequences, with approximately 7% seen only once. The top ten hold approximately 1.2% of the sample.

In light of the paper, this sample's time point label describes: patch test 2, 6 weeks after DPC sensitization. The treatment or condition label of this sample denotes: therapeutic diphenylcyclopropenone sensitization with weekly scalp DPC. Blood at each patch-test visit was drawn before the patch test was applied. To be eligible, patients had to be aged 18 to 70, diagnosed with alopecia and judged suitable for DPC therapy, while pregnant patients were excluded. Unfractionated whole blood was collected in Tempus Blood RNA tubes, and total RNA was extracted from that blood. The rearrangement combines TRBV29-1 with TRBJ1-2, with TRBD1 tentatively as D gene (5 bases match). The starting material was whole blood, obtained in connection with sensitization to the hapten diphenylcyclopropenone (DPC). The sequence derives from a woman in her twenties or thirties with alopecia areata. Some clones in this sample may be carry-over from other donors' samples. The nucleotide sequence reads TGCAGCGTTAAGGGGCTAGGCTATGGCTACACCTTC. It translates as CSVKGLGYGYTF.